The rows below give T cell receptor beta chains drawn from one sample of a study of T cell changes during pregnancy in multiple sclerosis. Some clones are missing from TCRdb's copy, which holds only in-frame ones; the method was immunoSEQ multiplex PCR. The data show 30,000 or so clones, approximately 89% seen once. Sample: CD8+ T cells from peripheral blood mononuclear cells, taken after pregnancy. Receptors were obtained from a female donor with multiple sclerosis, enrolled in a pregnancy study. The CDR3 runs from the conserved cysteine through the conserved F or W. D genes are given only for firm matches. Rows may omit the clone size; those that give it use once, few, many or a size class.

J gene: TRBJ1-2; V gene: TRBV29-1; D gene: .; clone size: once; CDR3 DNA: TGCAGCGTTGAGGGGCTTTCTTATGGCTACACCTTC; CDR3 protein: CSVEGLSYGYTF
J gene: TRBJ1-1; V gene: TRBV6-4; D gene: .; clone size: .; CDR3 DNA: TGTGCCAGCAGCCCGGACAGTTTGAACACTGAAGCTTTCTTT; CDR3 protein: CASSPDSLNTEAFF
J gene: TRBJ2-7; V gene: TRBV29-1; D gene: .; clone size: .; CDR3 DNA: TGCAGCGTTGTTACAGACCTCCAAAGTCACGAGCAGTACTTC; CDR3 protein: CSVVTDLQSHEQYF
J gene: TRBJ1-5; V gene: TRBV7-9; D gene: .; clone size: once; CDR3 DNA: TGTGCCAGCAGCAAGACAGGTAGCAATCAGCCCCAGCATTTT; CDR3 protein: CASSKTGSNQPQHF
J gene: TRBJ2-7; V gene: TRBV5-5; D gene: .; clone size: .; CDR3 DNA: TGTGCCAGCAGCCCGCGAACAGACTACGAGCAGTACTTC; CDR3 protein: CASSPRTDYEQYF
J gene: TRBJ2-6; V gene: TRBV6-5; D gene: .; clone size: .; CDR3 DNA: TGTGCCAGCAGTTATTGGCGGTCTGGGGCCAACGTCCTGACTTTC; CDR3 protein: CASSYWRSGANVLTF
J gene: TRBJ2-7; V gene: TRBV29-1; D gene: TRBD2; clone size: .; CDR3 DNA: TGCAGCGTAAAAATAGCGGGGGCCTACGAGCAGTACTTC; CDR3 protein: CSVKIAGAYEQYF
J gene: TRBJ2-7; V gene: TRBV25-1; D gene: TRBD1; clone size: .; CDR3 DNA: TGTGCCAGCAGTGAGACAGGGGCCGACGAGCAGTACTTC; CDR3 protein: CASSETGADEQYF
J gene: TRBJ2-2; V gene: TRBV27; D gene: .; clone size: .; CDR3 DNA: TGTGCCAGCAGTTTGCAGGGCGGGGAGCTGTTTTTT; CDR3 protein: CASSLQGGELFF
J gene: TRBJ2-5; V gene: TRBV9; D gene: .; clone size: .; CDR3 DNA: TGTGCCAGCAGCGAGGGGGGGCCCGGGGAGACCCAGTACTTC; CDR3 protein: CASSEGGPGETQYF
J gene: TRBJ1-1; V gene: TRBV6-5; D gene: TRBD1; clone size: .; CDR3 DNA: TGTGCCAGCTCCGACAGGGGGCCTCTGAACACTGAAGCTTTCTTT; CDR3 protein: CASSDRGPLNTEAFF
J gene: TRBJ1-1; V gene: TRBV6-1; D gene: .; clone size: .; CDR3 DNA: TGTGCCAGCAGTGAAGGAGGCGGGAACACTGAAGCTTTCTTT; CDR3 protein: CASSEGGGNTEAFF
J gene: TRBJ2-3; V gene: TRBV5-5; D gene: .; clone size: .; CDR3 DNA: TGTGCCAGCAGCTTCGGTCCTAGCACAGATACGCAGTATTTT; CDR3 protein: CASSFGPSTDTQYF
J gene: TRBJ2-3; V gene: TRBV7-9; D gene: .; clone size: .; CDR3 DNA: TGTGCCAGCAGCTTACCCAGGAACACAGATACGCAGTATTTT; CDR3 protein: CASSLPRNTDTQYF
J gene: TRBJ1-1; V gene: TRBV14; D gene: .; clone size: .; CDR3 DNA: TGTGCCAGCGGAAACAGGGAGAACACTGAAGCTTTCTTT; CDR3 protein: CASGNRENTEAFF
J gene: TRBJ2-2; V gene: TRBV4-2; D gene: .; clone size: .; CDR3 DNA: TGTGCCACCCAGCCGGGGGAAACCGACACCGGGGAGCTGTTTTTT; CDR3 protein: CATQPGETDTGELFF
J gene: TRBJ2-3; V gene: TRBV10-2; D gene: .; clone size: .; CDR3 DNA: TGCGCCGTCCACCAGAGCACAGATACGCAGTATTTT; CDR3 protein: CAVHQSTDTQYF
J gene: TRBJ2-4; V gene: TRBV15; D gene: .; clone size: .; CDR3 DNA: TGTGCCACCAGCAAACCGGGACTAGCCAAAAACATTCAGTACTTC; CDR3 protein: CATSKPGLAKNIQYF
J gene: TRBJ1-1; V gene: TRBV9; D gene: .; clone size: .; CDR3 DNA: TGTGCCAGCAGCGTAGGTCGGGGCACTGAAGCTTTCTTT; CDR3 protein: CASSVGRGTEAFF
J gene: TRBJ2-5; V gene: TRBV7-2; D gene: TRBD2; clone size: .; CDR3 DNA: TGTGCCAGCAGGGGGACTAGCGCAGAGACCCAGTACTTC; CDR3 protein: CASRGTSAETQYF
J gene: TRBJ2-6; V gene: TRBV4-2; D gene: .; clone size: few; CDR3 DNA: TGTGCCAGCAGCCAAGAGAGCGGAACCGGGGCCAACGTCCTGACTTTC; CDR3 protein: CASSQESGTGANVLTF
J gene: TRBJ2-7; V gene: TRBV10-3; D gene: TRBD1; clone size: once; CDR3 DNA: TGTGCCATCCACCCGGGACAGGGGAGGTACGAGCAGTACTTC; CDR3 protein: CAIHPGQGRYEQYF
J gene: TRBJ2-3; V gene: TRBV5-3; D gene: TRBD2; clone size: .; CDR3 DNA: TGTGCCAGAAGCCGCACGGAACTAGCGGGAGGGGCAGATACGCAGTATTTT; CDR3 protein: CARSRTELAGGADTQYF
J gene: TRBJ2-7; V gene: TRBV28; D gene: TRBD2; clone size: once; CDR3 DNA: TGTGCCAGCAGGGACCCTGGACTAGCGGGGTACGAGCAGTACTTC; CDR3 protein: CASRDPGLAGYEQYF
J gene: TRBJ2-5; V gene: TRBV27; D gene: TRBD2; clone size: .; CDR3 DNA: TGTGCCAGCAGTCCCCTAGCGGGAAGGCAAGAGACCCAGTACTTC; CDR3 protein: CASSPLAGRQETQYF
J gene: TRBJ2-2; V gene: TRBV9; D gene: TRBD2; clone size: .; CDR3 DNA: TGTGCCAGCAGCGCGCCCCTGGGACTAGGCAACACCGGGGAGCTGTTTTTT; CDR3 protein: CASSAPLGLGNTGELFF
J gene: TRBJ2-2; V gene: TRBV2; D gene: .; clone size: .; CDR3 DNA: TGTGCCAGCAGTGAATTCGCGGAGTCCGGGGAGCTGTTTTTT; CDR3 protein: CASSEFAESGELFF
J gene: TRBJ1-4; V gene: TRBV10-1; D gene: TRBD1; clone size: .; CDR3 DNA: TGCGCCAGCAAACGGACAGGGATGGTTGAAAAACTGTTTTTT; CDR3 protein: CASKRTGMVEKLFF
J gene: TRBJ2-1; V gene: TRBV30; D gene: .; clone size: medium-sized; CDR3 DNA: TGTGCCTGGAGCCCGAGGACAGACTACAATGAGCAGTTCTTC; CDR3 protein: CAWSPRTDYNEQFF
J gene: TRBJ2-1; V gene: TRBV7-3; D gene: TRBD2; clone size: many; CDR3 DNA: TGTGCCAGCAGTAAGACTAGCGGGAAGCCTGAGCAGTTCTTC; CDR3 protein: CASSKTSGKPEQFF
J gene: TRBJ2-1; V gene: TRBV7-6; D gene: .; clone size: .; CDR3 DNA: TGTGCCAGCAGTAGGACTGAACATGAGCAGTTCTTC; CDR3 protein: CASSRTEHEQFF
J gene: TRBJ1-1; V gene: TRBV9; D gene: TRBD1; clone size: .; CDR3 DNA: TGTGCCAGCAGCGCCGGCGACAGGGTCTATACGAACACTGAAGCTTTCTTT; CDR3 protein: CASSAGDRVYTNTEAFF
J gene: TRBJ2-1; V gene: TRBV14; D gene: .; clone size: .; CDR3 DNA: TGTGCCAGCAGCCCAGCGATTCACAATGAGCAGTTCTTC; CDR3 protein: CASSPAIHNEQFF
J gene: TRBJ2-3; V gene: TRBV7-9; D gene: TRBD2; clone size: .; CDR3 DNA: TGTGCCAGCAGCGGGACTAGCGGGAGGGGGCTGGATACGCAGTATTTT; CDR3 protein: CASSGTSGRGLDTQYF
J gene: TRBJ2-1; V gene: TRBV27; D gene: TRBD2; clone size: .; CDR3 DNA: TGTGCCAGCCTCCCCCTGGTAGCGGGATCGGGAAATGAGCAGTTCTTC; CDR3 protein: CASLPLVAGSGNEQFF
J gene: TRBJ1-1; V gene: TRBV6-5; D gene: .; clone size: .; CDR3 DNA: TGTGCCAGCAGGGGAGCTGAAGCTTTCTTT; CDR3 protein: CASRGAEAFF
J gene: TRBJ1-2; V gene: TRBV5-5; D gene: TRBD1; clone size: .; CDR3 DNA: TGTGCCAGCAGCTTGACAGGGGGCCTCTATGGCTACACCTTC; CDR3 protein: CASSLTGGLYGYTF
J gene: TRBJ2-7; V gene: TRBV15; D gene: TRBD1; clone size: .; CDR3 DNA: TGTGCCACCAGCGATATTCCGGGACAGGGATACGAGCAGTACTTC; CDR3 protein: CATSDIPGQGYEQYF
J gene: TRBJ2-2; V gene: TRBV15; D gene: TRBD2; clone size: .; CDR3 DNA: TGTGCCACCAGCATCTCGAGCGGGACGAACACCGGGGAGCTGTTTTTT; CDR3 protein: CATSISSGTNTGELFF
J gene: TRBJ2-1; V gene: TRBV29-1; D gene: TRBD2; clone size: .; CDR3 DNA: TGCAGCGTTGAAGTTAGCGGACTAGCGGGAGGGAATCACAATGAGCAGTTCTTC; CDR3 protein: CSVEVSGLAGGNHNEQFF
J gene: TRBJ2-5; V gene: TRBV6-1; D gene: .; clone size: .; CDR3 DNA: TGTGCCAGCAGTGAAAGAGACTTTAAGACAGAGACCCAGTACTTC; CDR3 protein: CASSERDFKTETQYF